A selection of T cell receptor beta chains follows, all from one sample in a study of response to subunit inactivated influenza vaccine. One entry per CDR3 protein, called by TCRdb with MiXCR from the RT-PCR reads. The profile shows roughly 790,000 distinct CDR3 sequences, 21% of them singletons. The sequencing used PBMCs from blood, collected 4 to 6 days after vaccination. These receptors all stem from a man over 45 who received an inactivated influenza vaccine. Each CDR3 is given with its conserved first and last residue. A D gene is named only where the DNA matches it firmly. Clone size appears in some rows only: once, few, many, or a class for an expanded clone.

cdr3_nt	cdr3_aa	v_call	j_call	d_call	clone_size
TGTGCCACCAGCAGAGGGGCAGGGTCCAATTCACCCCTCCACTTT	CATSRGAGSNSPLHF	TRBV15	TRBJ1-6	-	-
TGTGCCAGCAGTTTAGGAGGGAACGTCGGTACAGATACGCAGTATTTT	CASSLGGNVGTDTQYF	TRBV12-3/TRBV12-4	TRBJ2-3	-	-
TGTGCCAGCAAAACGGGGGGGAGCACAGATACGCAGTATTTT	CASKTGGSTDTQYF	TRBV6-1	TRBJ2-3	TRBD2	few
TGTGCCAGCAGCCCCCCAGGATCCCTGTGGGTTACAGATACGCAGTATTTT	CASSPPGSLWVTDTQYF	TRBV7-9	TRBJ2-3	-	-
TGTGCCAGCAGCTTAGACGGGTCAACTAATGAAAAACTGTTTTTT	CASSLDGSTNEKLFF	TRBV11-2	TRBJ1-4	-	-
TGTGCCAGCAGTTACGCCATAGGTGGGGCCAACGTCCTGACTTTC	CASSYAIGGANVLTF	TRBV6-5	TRBJ2-6	-	-
TGCAGTGCGTCACCGACTAGCGGGGACAGCTCCTACGAGCAGTACTTC	CSASPTSGDSSYEQYF	TRBV20-1	TRBJ2-7	TRBD2	-
TGCAGCGTTGAATCGCATACGCAGTATTTT	CSVESHTQYF	TRBV29-1	TRBJ2-3	-	-
TGCAGTGCTAGAGACCTGACAGACTCCTACAATGAGCAGTTCTTC	CSARDLTDSYNEQFF	TRBV20-1	TRBJ2-1	-	few
TGTGCCAGCAGTACATCCTTGGGTGCTTCAGATACGCAGTATTTT	CASSTSLGASDTQYF	TRBV12-3/TRBV12-4	TRBJ2-3	-	few
TGCAGTGCGAGCGGAGACACCGGGGAGCTGTTTTTT	CSASGDTGELFF	TRBV20-1	TRBJ2-2	-	-
TGTGCCAGCAGTTTATCTGGGGTGTTCAAGGTGCCCCAGCATTTT	CASSLSGVFKVPQHF	TRBV27	TRBJ1-5	-	-
TGTGCCAGCAGCCGGAATGCTGGTAGCAATCAGCCCCAGCATTTT	CASSRNAGSNQPQHF	TRBV5-5	TRBJ1-5	-	few
TGTGCCAGCAGTTACTCCGGTATGCGTCAGAAACAAGAGACCCAGTACTTC	CASSYSGMRQKQETQYF	TRBV6-5	TRBJ2-5	-	-